This T cell receptor beta chain was identified during a study of T cells after posttransplantation cyclophosphamide. This clone occurred many times. Antigen unknown. This related bone marrow graft donor gave peripheral blood on the day of marrow donation. General observations from the study: Recipient CMV seropositivity and CMV reactivation strongly tracked TRB clonality. Tissue-infiltrating T cells from skin or gut overlapped little with blood T cells. Later post-transplant blood repertoires were often dominated by donor CD8+ memory clones.

There are 18 residues in the CDR3. The ends were cut back, 4 bases at V and 2 bases at J, with 21 bases in the middle. In germline, CDR1 is SGHTA, CDR2 FQGTGA. Data came from immunoSEQ multiplex PCR; TCRdb stores just in-frame clones and leaves some out. The sample contains about 33,000 clones, none of them singletons. The genes are TRBV7-3 and TRBJ2-1; D is perhaps TRBD2 (7 bases). The sample taken for sequencing was PBMCs. The sequence derives from a girl aged 10 to 17 in good health, CMV-negative, and a related stem cell transplant donor. The CDR3 loop is CASSSGAKAGKAYNEQFF. CDR3 DNA sequence: TGTGCCAGCAGCTCGGGGGCCAAAGCGGGGAAGGCCTACAATGAGCAGTTCTTC.